This is a list of T cell receptor beta chains from one sample in a study of beta chain features in type 1 diabetes. The table came from immunoSEQ multiplex PCR; TCRdb's copy has only in-frame clones and leaves some out. Among about 900,000 clones, roughly 16% were seen once, and the ten largest hold 0.023%. Sample: naive CD4+ T cells from blood. Receptors originate from a woman between 18 and 30 years old in good health. CDR3s include the opening cysteine and the closing phenylalanine or tryptophan. A D gene is named only where the DNA matches it firmly. Clone size is shown for a subset of rows, as once, few, many or a class of expanded clone.

>TRBJ1-5|TRBV19|16|NA|TRBD1
CASSSPGQGGNQPQHF
TGTGCCAGTAGTTCCCCTGGACAGGGTGGAAATCAGCCCCAGCATTTT
>TRBJ1-1|TRBV11-2|12|NA|NA
CASSLGRRGAFF
TGTGCCAGCAGCCTAGGACGAAGGGGAGCTTTCTTT
>TRBJ2-1|TRBV7-2|15|NA|TRBD1
CASRETGGEAREQFF
TGTGCCAGCAGGGAGACAGGGGGCGAGGCTAGGGAGCAGTTCTTC
>TRBJ2-7|TRBV15|16|NA|NA
CATSREWQFYSYEQYF
TGTGCCACCAGCAGAGAATGGCAGTTTTACTCCTACGAGCAGTACTTC
>TRBJ1-1|TRBV5-4|13|once|NA
CASSLSGGTEAFF
TGTGCCAGCAGCCTGAGTGGGGGCACTGAAGCTTTCTTT
>TRBJ2-5|TRBV7-9|16|NA|NA
CASSLGAYSAQETQYF
TGTGCCAGCAGCTTAGGAGCTTATAGCGCACAAGAGACCCAGTACTTC
>TRBJ1-1|TRBV28|14|NA|TRBD1
CASSPTGRWTEAFF
TGTGCCAGCAGTCCGACAGGGCGGTGGACTGAAGCTTTCTTT
>TRBJ2-7|TRBV5-4|12|NA|NA
CASSLTGSEQYF
TGTGCCAGCAGCTTGACAGGTTCCGAGCAGTACTTC
>TRBJ2-2|TRBV29-1|16|few|TRBD2
CSARGGLAGFTGELFF
TGCAGCGCCAGAGGGGGACTAGCGGGGTTCACCGGGGAGCTGTTTTTT
>TRBJ1-1|TRBV28|14|NA|NA
CASSLFGGRAEAFF
TGTGCCAGCAGTTTATTCGGGGGACGGGCTGAAGCTTTCTTT
>TRBJ2-7|TRBV11-2|15|few|TRBD2
CASSQGLAGVGEQYF
TGTGCCAGCAGCCAAGGGCTAGCGGGAGTGGGCGAGCAGTACTTC
>TRBJ2-2|TRBV5-1|15|NA|NA
CASSFSSGRDGELFF
TGCGCCAGCAGCTTTTCTAGTGGGCGAGACGGGGAGCTGTTTTTT
>TRBJ1-5|TRBV18|15|few|NA
CASSPGSGTNQPQHF
TGTGCCAGCTCACCAGGGTCCGGTACCAATCAGCCCCAGCATTTT
>TRBJ1-1|TRBV7-2|13|once|NA
CASSPIGRNEAFF
TGTGCCAGCAGCCCTATCGGACGGAATGAAGCTTTCTTT
>TRBJ2-1|TRBV19|17|NA|TRBD2
CASSDRSGRVSYNEQFF
TGTGCCAGTAGTGACCGTAGCGGGAGGGTGTCTTACAATGAGCAGTTCTTC
>TRBJ2-7|TRBV5-1|15|NA|TRBD2
CASSFLSGRAYEQYF
TGCGCCAGCAGCTTCCTTAGCGGGAGGGCATACGAGCAGTACTTC
>TRBJ2-3|TRBV6-4|16|NA|NA
CASSDTGDSRTDTQYF
TGTGCCAGCAGTGATACGGGTGACAGCCGCACAGATACGCAGTATTTT
>TRBJ2-1|TRBV2|14|NA|NA
CASSTDRTNNEQFF
TGTGCCAGCAGTACCGACAGGACCAACAATGAGCAGTTCTTC
>TRBJ2-7|TRBV28|13|few|TRBD2
CASNLAGPYEQYF
TGTGCCAGCAACCTAGCGGGGCCCTACGAGCAGTACTTC
>TRBJ1-2|TRBV5-4|13|few|TRBD1
CASRNDRGAGYTF
TGTGCCAGCAGAAACGACAGGGGAGCGGGCTACACCTTC
>TRBJ2-1|TRBV11-2|15|NA|NA
CASSLAPGPYNEQFF
TGTGCCAGCAGCTTGGCCCCGGGACCATACAATGAGCAGTTCTTC
>TRBJ2-3|TRBV7-2|11|NA|NA
CASSLGAEQYF
TGTGCCAGCAGCTTAGGGGCAGAGCAGTATTTT
>TRBJ2-5|TRBV6-5|14|few|NA
CASSYGRFGATQYF
TGTGCCAGCAGTTACGGGAGGTTTGGAGCCACCCAGTACTTC
>TRBJ1-2|TRBV6-6|13|NA|NA
CASSPGTIYGYTF
TGTGCCAGCAGTCCCGGGACTATCTATGGCTACACCTTC
>TRBJ1-5|TRBV5-6|14|few|NA
CASSFAGIRQPQHF
TGTGCCAGCAGCTTCGCAGGGATCCGCCAGCCCCAGCATTTT
>TRBJ2-3|TRBV7-2|17|NA|TRBD1
CASSFHWDRGDADTQYF
TGTGCCAGCAGCTTTCACTGGGACAGGGGGGACGCAGATACGCAGTATTTT
>TRBJ1-2|TRBV5-1|12|few|TRBD1
CASSLGQGGYTF
TGCGCCAGCAGCCTAGGACAGGGCGGCTACACCTTC
>TRBJ1-1|TRBV29-1|13|few|NA
CSVDAAMNTEAFF
TGCAGCGTTGATGCAGCTATGAACACTGAAGCTTTCTTT
>TRBJ2-1|TRBV29-1|14|few|NA
CSAARSLSYNEQFF
TGCAGCGCGGCCCGGAGCCTCTCCTACAATGAGCAGTTCTTC
>TRBJ2-1|TRBV4-2|17|few|TRBD1
CASSQDANRGLYNEQFF
TGTGCCAGCAGCCAAGACGCTAACAGGGGGCTCTACAATGAGCAGTTCTTC
>TRBJ2-7|TRBV11-2|11|few|NA
CASSRLGEQYF
TGTGCCAGCAGCCGACTGGGCGAGCAGTACTTC
>TRBJ2-7|TRBV18|13|NA|NA
CASSQESSYEQYF
TGTGCCAGCTCACAGGAGAGCTCCTACGAGCAGTACTTC
>TRBJ1-5|TRBV7-2|13|few|NA
CASSLVSNQPQHF
TGTGCCAGCAGCTTGGTTAGCAATCAGCCCCAGCATTTT
>TRBJ2-1|TRBV18|11|NA|NA
CASSPRDEQFF
TGTGCCAGCTCACCTAGGGATGAGCAGTTCTTC
>TRBJ2-1|TRBV5-1|13|few|NA
CASSLLAGNEQFF
TGCGCCAGCAGCTTGCTGGCCGGCAATGAGCAGTTCTTC
>TRBJ1-2|TRBV15|15|NA|NA
CATSSYRVGNYGYTF
TGTGCCACCAGCAGCTACAGGGTGGGTAACTATGGCTACACCTTC
>TRBJ2-6|TRBV18|17|NA|NA
CASSLNRLGSRANVLTF
TGTGCCAGCTCGCTTAATAGACTAGGTTCACGGGCCAACGTCCTGACTTTC
>TRBJ2-1|TRBV6-5|16|NA|NA
CASSYPGAGSFNEQFF
TGTGCCAGCAGTTACCCAGGGGCGGGATCCTTCAATGAGCAGTTCTTC
>TRBJ2-2|TRBV9|15|few|TRBD2
CASSEAGVDTGELFF
TGTGCCAGCTCAGAAGCGGGAGTGGACACCGGGGAGCTGTTTTTT
>TRBJ2-6|TRBV6-1|15|few|NA
CASSRQESGANVLTF
TGTGCCAGCAGTCGACAGGAGTCTGGGGCCAACGTCCTGACTTTC
>TRBJ2-1|TRBV6-6|15|NA|NA
CASSYGGPGNNEQFF
TGTGCCAGCAGTTACGGGGGGCCGGGCAACAATGAGCAGTTCTTC
>TRBJ2-7|TRBV7-3|15|few|TRBD2
CASSPGLAGVREQYF
TGTGCCAGCAGCCCGGGACTAGCGGGAGTTCGCGAGCAGTACTTC
>TRBJ2-7|TRBV19|14|NA|TRBD2
CATRGETTSDEQYF
TGTGCCACCCGGGGGGAGACGACATCGGACGAGCAGTACTTC
>TRBJ2-2|TRBV4-2|16|few|NA
CASSPPRGAQSGELFF
TGTGCCAGCAGCCCACCCCGAGGGGCCCAGTCCGGGGAGCTGTTTTTT
>TRBJ2-3|TRBV10-3|11|few|NA
CAISGAGTQYF
TGTGCCATCTCCGGGGCGGGTACGCAGTATTTT
>TRBJ1-1|TRBV7-8|13|NA|NA
CASSLSPGGEAFF
TGTGCCAGCAGCTTATCCCCGGGGGGAGAAGCTTTCTTT
>TRBJ2-1|TRBV28|15|NA|NA
CASSFGDRAYNEQFF
TGTGCCAGCAGTTTCGGGGATCGTGCCTACAATGAGCAGTTCTTC
>TRBJ1-2|TRBV28|15|NA|NA
CASSSPAGRLYGYTF
TGTGCCAGCAGTTCCCCAGCGGGGCGACTCTATGGCTACACCTTC
>TRBJ2-1|TRBV12-5|13|NA|NA
CASGGNAGNEQFF
TGTGCTAGTGGAGGAAATGCGGGCAATGAGCAGTTCTTC
>TRBJ2-4|TRBV6-1|14|NA|NA
CASRSGLAMDIQYF
TGTGCCAGCAGATCCGGTTTGGCCATGGACATTCAGTACTTC
>TRBJ1-1|TRBV5-1|16|once|NA
CASSLVGGGMNTEAFF
TGCGCCAGCAGCTTGGTTGGAGGGGGAATGAACACTGAAGCTTTCTTT
>TRBJ2-6|TRBV18|16|few|TRBD1
CASSSQTGTGANVLTF
TGTGCCAGCTCATCTCAGACAGGGACTGGGGCCAACGTCCTGACTTTC
>TRBJ2-2|TRBV7-8|16|few|TRBD2
CASSVSGRQNTGELFF
TGTGCCAGCAGCGTTAGCGGGAGACAGAACACCGGGGAGCTGTTTTTT
>TRBJ2-7|TRBV11-2|12|NA|NA
CASSYAGLHGEF
TGTGCCAGCAGTTATGCGGGACTCCACGGCGAGTTC